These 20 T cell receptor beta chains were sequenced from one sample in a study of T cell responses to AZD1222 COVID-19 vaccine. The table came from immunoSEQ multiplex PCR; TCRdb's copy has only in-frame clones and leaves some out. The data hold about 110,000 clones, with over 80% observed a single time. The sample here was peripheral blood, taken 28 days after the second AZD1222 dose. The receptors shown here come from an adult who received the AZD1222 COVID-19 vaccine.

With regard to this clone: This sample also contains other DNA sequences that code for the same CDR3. The DNA for the CDR3 is TGTGCCAGCTCACCACAGGGGTCTGGAAACACCATATATTTT. Its translation: CASSPQGSGNTIYF. The chain combines TRBV18 with TRBJ1-3; the D gene is possibly TRBD1 (5 bases). The V gene lost 1 base and the J gene lost 1 base, with 5 bases spanning the gap. Germline lookup yields CDR1 KGHSH and CDR2 LQKENI. This CDR3 has 14 amino acids.

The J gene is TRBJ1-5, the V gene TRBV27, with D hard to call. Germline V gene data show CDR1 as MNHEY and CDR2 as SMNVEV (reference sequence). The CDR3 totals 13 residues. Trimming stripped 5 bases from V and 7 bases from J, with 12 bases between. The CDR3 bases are TGTGCCAGCAGTCTAAGGTTTCACCAGCCCCAGCATTTT. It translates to CASSLRFHQPQHF.

Here the CDR3 reads CASVTPGANVLTF. CDR3 in DNA: TGTGCCAGCGTCACCCCTGGGGCCAACGTCCTGACTTTC. V and J are TRBV19 and TRBJ2-6, with unresolved D. V was trimmed by 9 bases and J by 2 bases, leaving 8 bases between them. The germline gives CDR1 LNHDA, CDR2 SQIVND (reference sequence). The CDR3 length is 13 residues.

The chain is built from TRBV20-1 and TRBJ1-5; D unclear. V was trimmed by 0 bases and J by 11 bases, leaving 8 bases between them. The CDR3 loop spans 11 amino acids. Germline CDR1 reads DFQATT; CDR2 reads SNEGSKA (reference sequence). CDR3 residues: CSARDRRAQHF. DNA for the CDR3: TGCAGTGCTAGAGACCGGCGGGCCCAGCATTTT.

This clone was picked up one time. The CDR3 loop reads CAWSRIAGVFEGYTF. CDR3 in DNA: TGTGCCTGGAGCCGGATAGCAGGGGTCTTCGAAGGCTACACCTTC. The V gene is TRBV30, the J gene TRBJ1-2, with D perhaps matching TRBD1 (6 bases). The CDR3 is 15 amino acids. Germline CDR1 reads GTSNPN; CDR2 reads SVGIG (reference sequence). V shed 3 bases and J shed 8 bases, with 22 bases lying between them.

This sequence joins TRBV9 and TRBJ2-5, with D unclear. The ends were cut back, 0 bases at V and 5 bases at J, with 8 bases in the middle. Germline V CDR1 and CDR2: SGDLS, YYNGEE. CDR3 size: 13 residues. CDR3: CASSVGLRETQYF. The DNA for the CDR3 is TGTGCCAGCAGCGTAGGACTCCGGGAGACCCAGTACTTC.

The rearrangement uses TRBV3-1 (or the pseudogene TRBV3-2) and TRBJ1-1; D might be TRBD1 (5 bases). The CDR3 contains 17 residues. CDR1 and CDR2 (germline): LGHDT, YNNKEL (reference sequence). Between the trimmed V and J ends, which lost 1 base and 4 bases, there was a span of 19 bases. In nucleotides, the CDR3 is TGTGCCAGCAGCCAAGGTGGGGCAGGGATGGTATTCACTGAAGCTTTCTTT. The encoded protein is CASSQGGAGMVFTEAFF.

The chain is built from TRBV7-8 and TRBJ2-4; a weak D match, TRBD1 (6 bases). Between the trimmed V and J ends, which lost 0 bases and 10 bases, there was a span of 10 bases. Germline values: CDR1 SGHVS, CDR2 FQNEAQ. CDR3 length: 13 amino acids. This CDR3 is CASSLAGHSIQYF. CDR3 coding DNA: TGTGCCAGCAGCTTAGCGGGACACTCAATTCAGTACTTC.

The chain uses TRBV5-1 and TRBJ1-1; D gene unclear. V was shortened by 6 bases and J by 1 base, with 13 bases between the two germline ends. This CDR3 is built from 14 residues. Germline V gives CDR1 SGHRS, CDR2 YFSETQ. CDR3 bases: TGCGCCAGCAAATCTGGCCCGGGGAACACTGAAGCTTTCTTT. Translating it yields CASKSGPGNTEAFF.

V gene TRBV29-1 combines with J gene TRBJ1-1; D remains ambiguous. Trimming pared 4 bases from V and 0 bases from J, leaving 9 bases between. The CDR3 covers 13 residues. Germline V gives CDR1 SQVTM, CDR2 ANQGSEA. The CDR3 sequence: CSVGFTMNTEAFF. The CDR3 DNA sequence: TGCAGCGTTGGTTTCACAATGAACACTGAAGCTTTCTTT.

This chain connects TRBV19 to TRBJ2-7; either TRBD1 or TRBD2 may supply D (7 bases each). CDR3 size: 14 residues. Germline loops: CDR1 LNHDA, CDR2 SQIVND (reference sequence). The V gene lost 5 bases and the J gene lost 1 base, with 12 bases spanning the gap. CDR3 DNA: TGTGCCAGTAGTCCCCAGGGGGGGTCCTACGAGCAGTACTTC. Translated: CASSPQGGSYEQYF. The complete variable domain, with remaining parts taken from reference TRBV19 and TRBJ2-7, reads DGGITQSPKYLFRKEGQNVTLSCEQNLNHDAMYWYRQDPGQGLRLIYYSQIVNDFQKGDIAEGYSVSREKKESFPLTVTSAQKNPTAFYLCASSPQGGSYEQYFGPGTRLTVT.

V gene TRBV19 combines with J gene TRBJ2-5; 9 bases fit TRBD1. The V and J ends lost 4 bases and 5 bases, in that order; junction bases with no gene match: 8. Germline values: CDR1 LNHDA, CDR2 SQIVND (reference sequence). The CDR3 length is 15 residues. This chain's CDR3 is CASSTGTGRAETQYF. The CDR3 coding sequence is TGTGCCAGTAGTACCGGGACAGGGAGGGCCGAGACCCAGTACTTC.

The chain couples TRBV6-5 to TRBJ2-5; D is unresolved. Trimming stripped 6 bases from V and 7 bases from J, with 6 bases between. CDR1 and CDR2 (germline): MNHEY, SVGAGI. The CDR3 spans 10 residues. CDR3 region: CASSLRTQYF. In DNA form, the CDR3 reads TGTGCCAGCAGCCTAAGGACCCAGTACTTC.

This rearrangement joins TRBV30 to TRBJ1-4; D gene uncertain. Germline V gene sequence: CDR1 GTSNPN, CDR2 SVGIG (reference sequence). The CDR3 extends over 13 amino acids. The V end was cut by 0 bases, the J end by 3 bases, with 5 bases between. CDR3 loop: CAWSVNANEKLFF. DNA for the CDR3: TGTGCCTGGAGTGTAAATGCTAATGAAAAACTGTTTTTT.

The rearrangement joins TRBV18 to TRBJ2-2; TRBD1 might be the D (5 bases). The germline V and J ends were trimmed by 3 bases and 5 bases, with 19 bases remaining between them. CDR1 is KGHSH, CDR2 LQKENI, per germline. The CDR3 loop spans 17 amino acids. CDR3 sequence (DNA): TGTGCCAGCTCACCGACCGGGCGACAGAGTCGGACCGGGGAGCTGTTTTTT. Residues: CASSPTGRQSRTGELFF.

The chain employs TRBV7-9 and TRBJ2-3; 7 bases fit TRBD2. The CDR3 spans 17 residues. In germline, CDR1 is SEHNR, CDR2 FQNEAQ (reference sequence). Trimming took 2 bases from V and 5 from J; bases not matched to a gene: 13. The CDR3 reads CASSLRRRSGDVDTQYF. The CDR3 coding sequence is TGTGCCAGCAGCTTAAGACGTAGAAGCGGGGATGTAGATACGCAGTATTTT.

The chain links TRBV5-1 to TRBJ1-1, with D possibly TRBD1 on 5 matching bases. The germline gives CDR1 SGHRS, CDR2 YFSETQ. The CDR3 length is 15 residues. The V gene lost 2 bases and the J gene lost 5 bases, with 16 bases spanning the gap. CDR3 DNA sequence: TGCGCCAGCAGCTTTTCCGGGGGGATAGGGACTGAAGCTTTCTTT. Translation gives CASSFSGGIGTEAFF.

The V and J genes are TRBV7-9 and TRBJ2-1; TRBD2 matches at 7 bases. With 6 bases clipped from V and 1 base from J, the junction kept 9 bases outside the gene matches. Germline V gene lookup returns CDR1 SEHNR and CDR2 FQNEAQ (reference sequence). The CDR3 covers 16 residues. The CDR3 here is CASRQRGPGSYNEQFF. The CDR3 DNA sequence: TGTGCCAGCAGGCAGCGGGGCCCGGGGTCCTACAATGAGCAGTTCTTC.

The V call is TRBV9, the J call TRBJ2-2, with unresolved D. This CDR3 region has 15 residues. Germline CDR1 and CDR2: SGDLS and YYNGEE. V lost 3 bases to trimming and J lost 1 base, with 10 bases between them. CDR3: CASSGTWGNTGELFF. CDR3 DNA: TGTGCCAGCAGCGGAACATGGGGGAACACCGGGGAGCTGTTTTTT.

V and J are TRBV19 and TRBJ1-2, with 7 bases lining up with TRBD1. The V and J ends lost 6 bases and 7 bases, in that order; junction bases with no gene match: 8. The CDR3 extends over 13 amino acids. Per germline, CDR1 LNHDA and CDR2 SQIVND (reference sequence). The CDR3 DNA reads TGTGCCAGTAGCCTGAAACGGACAGGTGGCTACACCTTC. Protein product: CASSLKRTGGYTF.